The clone carrying this TCR beta chain was counted at least ten times. Its specificity is unknown. In TCRdb, the RT-PCR reads were re-called with MiXCR into one record per CDR3 protein. The sample lists 590,000 or so distinct CDR3 sequences, 12% to 15% occurring once. The data are from a study of response to subunit inactivated influenza vaccine. Study-wide results and limits: It was suggested by the authors that few new T cells are recruited by each seasonal influenza vaccination.

V lost 4 bases, J lost 5 bases, and 5 bases stayed unmatched. This CDR3 has 14 residues. Sequenced material: PBMCs from blood, taken around two weeks before vaccination. The chain is built from TRBV12-3 or TRBV12-4 and TRBJ1-1; TRBD1 aligns across 9 bases. This sequence was found in a man aged 50 or older who received an inactivated influenza vaccine. This chain's CDR3 is CASSSQGAQTEAFF. The CDR3 DNA sequence: TGTGCCAGCAGTTCACAGGGGGCGCAGACTGAAGCTTTCTTT.